The 17 T cell receptor beta chains given below trace back to one sample, sequenced in a study of T cell responses to AZD1222 COVID-19 vaccine. Sequenced by immunoSEQ multiplex PCR; TCRdb stores in-frame clones only, minus some. The sample comprises more than 85,000 clones, about nine tenths of which are singletons, and 5.2% rests with the top ten. This specimen was peripheral blood, taken on day 0 of AZD1222 vaccination. These receptor sequences come from an adult in good health.

The V gene is TRBV6-1, the J gene TRBJ2-7; 10 bases are shared with TRBD1. CDR1 is MNHNS and CDR2 is SASEGT in the germline V gene. J gave up 4 bases and V 3 bases, and 6 bases lay outside the gene matches. CDR3 size: 15 residues. Written as DNA, the CDR3 is TGTGCCAGCAGTGATGGGACAGGGGAGAGGTACGAGCAGTACTTC. Translated: CASSDGTGERYEQYF.

The chain carries TRBV30 and TRBJ1-6; D may be TRBD1 (5 bases). The germline V gene has CDR1 GTSNPN and CDR2 SVGIG (reference sequence). V dropped 4 bases and J dropped 5 bases, with 9 bases sitting between them. CDR3 length equals 13 residues. CDR3 DNA sequence: TGTGCCTGGAATACGGGGGATAATTCACCCCTCCACTTT. It codes for CAWNTGDNSPLHF.

The chain employs TRBV6-2 or TRBV6-3 and TRBJ2-1; D gene ambiguous. This CDR3 is built from 15 residues. Trimming removed 2 bases from V and 5 bases from J, with 13 bases in between. Germline CDR1 and CDR2: MNHEY and SVGEGT. The CDR3 bases are TGTGCCAGCAGTTACGCTGGCGGAGCAGACAATGAGCAGTTCTTC. This translates into CASSYAGGADNEQFF.

The CDR3 nucleotides read TGTGCCAGTAGTGCACTCGGGACACCCAGCACAGATACGCAGTATTTT. Protein product: CASSALGTPSTDTQYF. The genes are TRBV19 and TRBJ2-3; possibly TRBD1 for D (6 bases). Per germline, CDR1 LNHDA and CDR2 SQIVND (reference sequence). V lost 5 bases and J lost 0, with 15 bases in between. The CDR3 loop spans 16 amino acids.

The V gene is TRBV7-9, the J gene TRBJ1-1, with D maybe TRBD1 (5 bases). Trimming shortened V by 8 bases and J by 2 bases, and 15 bases separated the two germline ends. Germline assignment: CDR1 SEHNR and CDR2 FQNEAQ (reference sequence). The CDR3 covers 14 residues. In nucleotides, the CDR3 is TGTGCCAGCTTTGACCTGGGGGGAAACACTGAAGCTTTCTTT. This sequence encodes CASFDLGGNTEAFF.

The genes are TRBV12-3 or TRBV12-4 and TRBJ1-2; no clear D gene. V was pared by 8 bases and J by 3 bases, with 10 bases between. The CDR3 length is 12 residues. CDR3 DNA: TGTGCCAGCCGAAATCGGGACTATGGCTACACCTTC. This gives the protein CASRNRDYGYTF.

This clone was seen many times. The chain has TRBV6-2 or TRBV6-3 and TRBJ2-7; TRBD1 matches 11 bases. Germline CDR1 MNHEY, CDR2 SVGEGT. This CDR3 region has 17 residues. J lost 2 bases, V lost 6 bases, and 12 bases had no gene match. The CDR3 sequence: CASSTTDRGRSPYEQYF. In DNA form, the CDR3 reads TGTGCCAGCAGCACCACGGACAGGGGGCGTTCTCCCTACGAGCAGTACTTC.

V gene TRBV6-4 combines with J gene TRBJ2-4, with TRBD2 as a possible D gene (6 bases). V dropped 3 bases and J dropped 6 bases, with 9 bases sitting between them. The CDR3 sequence is 13 residues long. Germline CDR1 MRHNA, CDR2 SNTAGT. The CDR3 is CASSEGRGNIQYF. The CDR3 coding sequence is TGTGCCAGCAGTGAAGGGCGGGGAAACATTCAGTACTTC.

V gene TRBV30 combines with J gene TRBJ2-7; the match to TRBD2 covers 7 bases. CDR3 size: 14 residues. Germline V lookup: CDR1 GTSNPN, CDR2 SVGIG (reference sequence). V lost 0 bases to trimming and J lost 3 bases; unmatched junction nucleotides: 5. CDR3 nucleotides: TGTGCCTGGAGTGTGGGAGGGATTATCTACGAGCAGTACTTC. It translates to CAWSVGGIIYEQYF.

V and J are TRBV5-5 and TRBJ1-1; D unclear. CDR3 length equals 13 residues. The germline V gene has CDR1 SGHKS and CDR2 YYEKEE (reference sequence). Trimming left V 2 bases short and J 1 base short, with 6 bases between. The CDR3 DNA reads as TGTGCCAGCAGCTTTTCGGCGAACACTGAAGCTTTCTTT. This encodes CASSFSANTEAFF.

The rearrangement uses TRBV5-1 and TRBJ1-3; D gene unclear. Germline V gene data show CDR1 as SGHRS and CDR2 as YFSETQ. V shed 6 bases and J shed 3 bases, with 13 bases lying between them. CDR3 length: 14 residues. CDR3 amino acids: CASTSGRGGNTIYF. CDR3 nucleotide sequence: TGCGCCAGCACATCCGGGAGAGGTGGAAACACCATATATTTT.

V is TRBV4-2 and J is TRBJ1-2; TRBD1 is a possible D gene (6 bases). CDR3 length equals 15 residues. Trimming stripped 0 bases from V and 2 bases from J, with 10 bases between. CDR1 and CDR2 (germline): LGHNA, YNFKEQ. As DNA, the CDR3 is TGTGCCAGCAGCCAAGATCGGACAGCCAACTATGGCTACACCTTC. Its protein product is CASSQDRTANYGYTF.

The chain employs TRBV5-6 and TRBJ2-2; TRBD1 matches at 7 bases. The CDR3 has 15 amino acids. Germline values: CDR1 SGHDT, CDR2 YYEEEE. Trimming took 1 base from V and 2 from J; bases not matched to a gene: 2. The CDR3 loop reads CASSLQGENTGELFF. The CDR3 DNA sequence: TGTGCCAGCAGCTTGCAGGGGGAAAACACCGGGGAGCTGTTTTTT. Variable domain in full (rest from reference TRBV5-6 and TRBJ2-2): DAGVTQSPTHLIKTRGQQVTLRCSPKSGHDTVSWYQQALGQGPQFIFQYYEEEERQRGNFPDRFSGHQFPNYSSELNVNALLLGDSALYLCASSLQGENTGELFFGEGSRLTVL.

This clone has only a few counts. This chain uses TRBV30 with TRBJ2-2, with no clear D. CDR3 length equals 13 residues. Trimming stripped 0 bases from V and 7 bases from J, with 9 bases between. Germline V gene data show CDR1 as GTSNPN and CDR2 as SVGIG (reference sequence). DNA of the CDR3: TGTGCCTGGAGTGTACTTGGGGACGGGGAGCTGTTTTTT. Translated: CAWSVLGDGELFF.

CDR3 sequence: CASSLDVQGSTDTQYF. The CDR3 nucleotides read TGTGCCAGCAGCTTGGATGTTCAGGGTAGCACAGATACGCAGTATTTT. This sequence joins TRBV5-4 and TRBJ2-3, with D possibly being TRBD1 (5 bases). Germline CDR1 reads SGHNT; CDR2 reads YYREEE (reference sequence). The germline V and J ends were trimmed by 0 bases and 0 bases, with 11 bases remaining between them. The CDR3 is made up of 16 amino acids.

The gene calls are TRBV5-4 and TRBJ1-1; D is uncertain. V was clipped by 6 bases and J by 5 bases, with 14 bases between them. This CDR3 contains 13 residues. Germline V CDR1 and CDR2: SGHNT, YYREEE (reference sequence). Here the CDR3 DNA reads TGTGCCAGCACCCCCTCGATGGGGACTGAAGCTTTCTTT. Encoded protein: CASTPSMGTEAFF.

The chain uses TRBV19 and TRBJ1-1, with a possible D match to TRBD1 (5 bases). V lost 5 bases and J 10 bases, leaving 20 bases between the germline ends. The CDR3 contains 14 residues. The germline V gene encodes CDR1 LNHDA and CDR2 SQIVND (reference sequence). The CDR3 reads CASSPDMWGLGAFF. CDR3 nucleotide sequence: TGTGCCAGTAGTCCCGACATGTGGGGCTTGGGAGCTTTCTTT.